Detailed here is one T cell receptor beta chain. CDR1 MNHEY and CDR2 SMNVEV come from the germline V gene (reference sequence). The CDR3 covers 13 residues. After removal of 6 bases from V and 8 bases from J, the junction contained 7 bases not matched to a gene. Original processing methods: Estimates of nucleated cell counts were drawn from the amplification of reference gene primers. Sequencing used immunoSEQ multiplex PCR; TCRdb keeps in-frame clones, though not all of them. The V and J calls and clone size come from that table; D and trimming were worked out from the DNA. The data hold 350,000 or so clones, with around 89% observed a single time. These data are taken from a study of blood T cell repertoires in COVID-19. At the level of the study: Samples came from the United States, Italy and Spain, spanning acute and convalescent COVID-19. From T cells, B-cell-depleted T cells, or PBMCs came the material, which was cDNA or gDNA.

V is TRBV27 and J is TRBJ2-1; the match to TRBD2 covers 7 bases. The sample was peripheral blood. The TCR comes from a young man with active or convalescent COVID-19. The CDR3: CASSPWGGYEQFF. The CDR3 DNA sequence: TGTGCCAGCAGCCCTTGGGGGGGATATGAGCAGTTCTTC.